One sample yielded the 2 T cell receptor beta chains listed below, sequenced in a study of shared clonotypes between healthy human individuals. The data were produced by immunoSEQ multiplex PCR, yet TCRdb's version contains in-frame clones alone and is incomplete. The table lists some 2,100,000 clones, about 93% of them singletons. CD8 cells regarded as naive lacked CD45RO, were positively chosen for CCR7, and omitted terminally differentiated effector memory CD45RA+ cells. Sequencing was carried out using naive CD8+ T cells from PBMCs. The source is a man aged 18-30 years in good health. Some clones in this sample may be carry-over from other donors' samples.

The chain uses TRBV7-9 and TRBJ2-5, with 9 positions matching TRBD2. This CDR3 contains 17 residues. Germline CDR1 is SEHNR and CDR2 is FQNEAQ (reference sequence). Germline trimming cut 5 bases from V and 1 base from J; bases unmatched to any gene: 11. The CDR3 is CASSGSGSKGPQETQYF. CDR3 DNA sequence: TGTGCCAGCAGCGGTAGCGGGAGTAAGGGTCCCCAAGAGACCCAGTACTTC.

The CDR3 reads CASSWGQESYEQYF. CDR3 DNA: TGTGCCAGCAGCTGGGGACAGGAGTCCTACGAGCAGTACTTC. The V and J genes are TRBV6-5 and TRBJ2-7, with TRBD1 matching 8 bases. V gave up 6 bases and J gave up 1 base; unmatched junction bases: 5. Germline V gives CDR1 MNHEY, CDR2 SVGAGI. This CDR3 has 14 amino acids.